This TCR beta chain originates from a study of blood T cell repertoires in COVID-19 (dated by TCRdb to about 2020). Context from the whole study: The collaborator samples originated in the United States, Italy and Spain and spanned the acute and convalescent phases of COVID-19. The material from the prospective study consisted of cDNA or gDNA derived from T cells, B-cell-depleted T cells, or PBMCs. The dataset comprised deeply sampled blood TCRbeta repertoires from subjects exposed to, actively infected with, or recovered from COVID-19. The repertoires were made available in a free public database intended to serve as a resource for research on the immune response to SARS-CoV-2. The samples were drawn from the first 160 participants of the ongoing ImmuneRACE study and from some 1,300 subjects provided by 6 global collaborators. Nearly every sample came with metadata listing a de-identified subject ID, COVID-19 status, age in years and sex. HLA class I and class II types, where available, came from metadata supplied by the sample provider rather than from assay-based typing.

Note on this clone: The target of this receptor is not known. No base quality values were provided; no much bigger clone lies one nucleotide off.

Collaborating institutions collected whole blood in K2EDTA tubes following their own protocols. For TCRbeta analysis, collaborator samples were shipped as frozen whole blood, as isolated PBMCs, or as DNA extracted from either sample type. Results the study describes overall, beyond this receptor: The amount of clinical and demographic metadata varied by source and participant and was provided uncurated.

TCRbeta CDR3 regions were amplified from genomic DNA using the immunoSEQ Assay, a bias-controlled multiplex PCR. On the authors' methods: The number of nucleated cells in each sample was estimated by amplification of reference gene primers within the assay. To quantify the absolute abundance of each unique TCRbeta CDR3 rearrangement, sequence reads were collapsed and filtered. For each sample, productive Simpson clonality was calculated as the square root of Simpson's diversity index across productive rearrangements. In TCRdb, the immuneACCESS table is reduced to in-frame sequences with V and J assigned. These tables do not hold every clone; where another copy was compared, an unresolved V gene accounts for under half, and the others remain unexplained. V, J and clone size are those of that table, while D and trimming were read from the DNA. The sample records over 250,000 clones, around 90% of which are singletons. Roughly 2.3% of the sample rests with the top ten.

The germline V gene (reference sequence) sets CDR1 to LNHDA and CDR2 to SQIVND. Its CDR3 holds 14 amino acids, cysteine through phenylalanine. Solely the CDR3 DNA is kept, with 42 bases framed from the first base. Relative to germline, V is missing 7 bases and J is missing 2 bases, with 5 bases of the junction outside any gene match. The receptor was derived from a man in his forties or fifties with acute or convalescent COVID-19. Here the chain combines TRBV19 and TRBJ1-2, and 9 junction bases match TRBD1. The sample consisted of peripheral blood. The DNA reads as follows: TGTGCCAGTATAGAAGGACAGGGGAACTATGGCTACACCTTC. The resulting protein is CASIEGQGNYGYTF. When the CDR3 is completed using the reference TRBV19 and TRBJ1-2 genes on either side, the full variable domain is DGGITQSPKYLFRKEGQNVTLSCEQNLNHDAMYWYRQDPGQGLRLIYYSQIVNDFQKGDIAEGYSVSREKKESFPLTVTSAQKNPTAFYLCASIEGQGNYGYTFGSGTRLTVV.